This TCR beta chain was retrieved from a study of blood T cell repertoires in COVID-19 (dated by TCRdb to the early 2020s). For the study in its entirety: Samples covering the acute and convalescent phases of COVID-19 were provided by collaborators in the United States, Italy and Spain. The prospective study material was composed of cDNA or gDNA derived from T cells, B-cell-depleted T cells, or PBMCs. Deeply sampled blood TCRbeta repertoires from subjects exposed to, actively infected with, or recovered from COVID-19 were included in the dataset. A freely available public database, intended as a resource for researchers studying the immune response to SARS-CoV-2, is where the repertoires were released. The samples were drawn from two sources: the first 160 participants of the ongoing ImmuneRACE study, and 1,254 subjects contributed by 6 global collaborators. Sample metadata almost always included a de-identified subject ID, COVID-19 status, age in years and sex. Where HLA class I and class II types were available, the types were taken from metadata supplied by the sample provider, not from assay-based typing. The paper as a whole reports these results and caveats: The amount of clinical and demographic metadata varied by source and participant and was provided uncurated.

The collaborating institutions used their own protocols to collect whole blood in K2EDTA tubes. For TCRbeta analysis, collaborators shipped samples in one of three forms: frozen whole blood, isolated PBMCs, or DNA extracted from either of those sample types. TCRbeta CDR3 regions were amplified from genomic DNA using the immunoSEQ Assay, a bias-controlled multiplex PCR. For the original study's pipeline: The number of nucleated cells in each sample was estimated from the amplification of reference gene primers within the assay. Sequence reads were collapsed and filtered to measure the absolute abundance of every unique TCRbeta CDR3 rearrangement. Productive Simpson clonality was computed per sample as the square root of Simpson's diversity index over productive rearrangements. In TCRdb, the immuneACCESS table is reduced to in-frame sequences with V and J assigned. These tables do not hold every clone; where another copy was compared, an unresolved V gene accounts for under half, and the others remain unexplained. D and trimming come from the DNA, and the V and J calls and clone size come from that table. Recorded for this sample are 150,000 to 200,000 clones; roughly 79% of them occurred a single time. 26% of the sample comes from the top ten.

The CDR3 measures 16 amino acids from cysteine to phenylalanine. Only CDR3 DNA is held: 48 bases, read in frame from base 1. Looking up the germline V gene (reference sequence) yields CDR1 LGHDT and CDR2 YNNKEL. The germline V and J ends show losses of 3 bases and 3 bases respectively, and no gene match explains 11 bases of the junction. Comments on this clone: Its antigen remains unidentified. No much larger clone exists at a distance of one base, and base qualities are not known.

The chain is encoded by TRBV3-1 (or the pseudogene TRBV3-2) joined to TRBJ2-7; the junction holds 7 bases that match TRBD1. This TCR was recovered from a woman aged 70-85 years with acute or convalescent COVID-19. The sample was peripheral blood. The CDR3 protein is CASSHRRTGHNYEQYF. The base sequence is TGTGCCAGCAGCCATCGCAGGACAGGCCACAACTACGAGCAGTACTTC.